These 25 T cell receptor beta chains came from one sample sequenced in a study of control samples from healthy donors and cancer patients. Here immunoSEQ multiplex PCR was the method, and the copy in TCRdb shows in-frame clones only, minus some. The profile covers 130,000 or so clones, with about nine tenths appearing a single time and more than 6.5% taken by the ten largest. The sample taken for sequencing was blood. Receptor source: a man aged 40-50 years in good health.

In nucleotides, the CDR3 is TGCGCCAGCAGCTTGGGGATGAGCTCCTACGAGCAGTACTTC. Translating gives CASSLGMSSYEQYF. This chain uses TRBV5-1 with TRBJ2-7; D not certain. Germline CDR1 reads SGHRS; CDR2 reads YFSETQ. V lost 0 bases and J lost 0, with 7 bases in between. The CDR3 loop spans 14 amino acids.

The J gene is TRBJ2-5, the V gene TRBV5-6; D gene uncertain. Trimming removed 0 bases from V and 3 bases from J, with 0 bases in between. CDR3 length: 11 residues. Germline lookup yields CDR1 SGHDT and CDR2 YYEEEE. The CDR3 loop reads CASSLEETQYF. Written as DNA, the CDR3 is TGTGCCAGCAGCTTGGAAGAGACCCAGTACTTC.

This chain uses TRBV7-2 with TRBJ1-2; possibly TRBD1 for D (5 bases). Trimming took off 0 bases at V and 4 bases at J, with 9 bases between the two ends. This CDR3 is 14 amino acids long. Germline CDR1 and CDR2: SGHTA and FQGNSA. Here the CDR3 DNA reads TGTGCCAGCAGCTTAGCGGCGGGGACCTATGGCTACACCTTC. Protein: CASSLAAGTYGYTF.

As regards this clone: The same CDR3 also results from other DNA sequences found in this sample. The chain has TRBV18 and TRBJ1-4; tentatively, D is TRBD1 (5 bases). Germline assignment: CDR1 KGHSH and CDR2 LQKENI. The length of the CDR3 is 14 residues. V lost 3 bases, J lost 3 bases, and 8 bases lay in between. The CDR3 sequence is CASSPQGANEKLFF. The DNA of the CDR3 is TGTGCCAGCTCACCCCAGGGAGCTAATGAAAAACTGTTTTTT. Together with reference TRBV18 and TRBJ1-4, the CDR3 gives the full variable domain: NAGVMQNPRHLVRRRGQEARLRCSPMKGHSHVYWYRQLPEEGLKFMVYLQKENIIDESGMPKERFSAEFPKEGPSILRIQQVVRGDSAAYFCASSPQGANEKLFFGSGTQLSVL.

J is TRBJ2-7 and V is TRBV27; the D gene is possibly TRBD2 (5 bases). The CDR3 consists of 18 residues. CDR1 MNHEY and CDR2 SMNVEV come from the germline V gene (reference sequence). The V end lost 0 bases, the J end lost 2 bases, and 20 bases lay between the germline ends. CDR3 nucleotide sequence: TGTGCCAGCAGTTTATCGACGCCCGTTGGGGAGTCCGCCTACGAGCAGTACTTC. This sequence encodes CASSLSTPVGESAYEQYF.

The chain combines TRBV6-2 or TRBV6-3 with TRBJ1-1; D uncertain. CDR3 length: 13 amino acids. Per the germline V gene, CDR1 is MNHEY and CDR2 is SVGEGT. Trimming left V 4 bases short and J 1 base short, with 7 bases between. The CDR3 DNA sequence: TGTGCCAGCAGTTTGTTTGAGAACACTGAAGCTTTCTTT. Translated, it gives CASSLFENTEAFF.

This clone was picked up one time. V is TRBV15 and J is TRBJ1-2; 8 nucleotides match TRBD1. Germline trimming cut 5 bases from V and 0 bases from J; bases unmatched to any gene: 5. This CDR3 is built from 15 residues. CDR1 and CDR2 from the germline V gene are LNHNV and YYDKDF (reference sequence). CDR3 sequence: CATSRRQGSNYGYTF. As DNA, the CDR3 is TGTGCCACCAGCCGAAGACAGGGGTCTAACTATGGCTACACCTTC.

This clone was found once. This sequence joins TRBV4-3 and TRBJ2-1; 8 nucleotides agree with TRBD2. V was clipped by 1 base and J by 3 bases; unmatched bases: 11. The CDR3 runs to 18 residues. Germline loops: CDR1 LGHNA, CDR2 YSLEER. The CDR3 DNA sequence: TGCGCCAGCAGCCAAGGGGGATTAGCGGGGAACAGCTACAATGAGCAGTTCTTC. Its translation: CASSQGGLAGNSYNEQFF.

This sequence joins TRBV7-9 and TRBJ2-5; TRBD1 aligns across 7 bases. The CDR3 extends over 16 amino acids. Germline V gene lookup returns CDR1 SEHNR and CDR2 FQNEAQ (reference sequence). Trimming cost V 3 bases and J 4 bases; bases outside gene matches: 11. The CDR3 coding sequence is TGTGCCAGCAGCTTGAACCCCATGGCAGGGGGAGAGACCCAGTACTTC. As protein: CASSLNPMAGGETQYF. The whole variable domain, filled in from reference TRBV7-9 and TRBJ2-5, reads DTGVSQNPRHKITKRGQNVTFRCDPISEHNRLYWYRQTLGQGPEFLTYFQNEAQLEKSRLLSDRFSAERPKGSFSTLEIQRTEQGDSAMYLCASSLNPMAGGETQYFGPGTRLLVL.

V is TRBV18 and J is TRBJ2-1; D may be TRBD2 (8 bases). The CDR3 is 16 amino acids. The V end lost 3 bases, the J end lost 8 bases, and 20 bases lay between the germline ends. CDR1 is KGHSH, CDR2 LQKENI, per germline. The CDR3 DNA follows: TGTGCCAGCTCACCGACAGGGAGGACTAGCAGCCATGAGCAGTTCTTC. It specifies CASSPTGRTSSHEQFF.

The chain has TRBV18 and TRBJ1-1; the match to TRBD1 covers 7 bases. Germline assignment: CDR1 KGHSH and CDR2 LQKENI. The length of the CDR3 is 13 residues. V trimming: 4 bases; J trimming: 3 bases; junction bases outside the gene matches: 2. In DNA form, the CDR3 reads TGTGCCAGCTCACTCCAGGGGGACACTGAAGCTTTCTTT. It yields the protein CASSLQGDTEAFF.

The chain uses TRBV27 and TRBJ2-1; tentatively, D is TRBD1 (6 bases). The CDR3 is made up of 13 amino acids. With 2 bases removed from V and 6 bases from J, the gap between germline ends came to 8 bases. Germline V gene lookup returns CDR1 MNHEY and CDR2 SMNVEV (reference sequence). The CDR3 is CASSLGGGNEQFF. DNA of the CDR3: TGTGCCAGCAGTTTAGGGGGCGGCAATGAGCAGTTCTTC.

The rearrangement joins TRBV7-9 to TRBJ1-2; no clear D gene. The CDR3 totals 14 residues. Germline V gene lookup returns CDR1 SEHNR and CDR2 FQNEAQ (reference sequence). Trimming stripped 1 base from V and 8 bases from J, with 14 bases between. The CDR3 here is CASSLVGMGRGYTF. CDR3 DNA: TGTGCCAGCAGCTTAGTGGGGATGGGGAGAGGCTACACCTTC.

This clone was recorded only once. This CDR3 is also generated by other DNA sequences in the sample. The chain couples TRBV7-2 to TRBJ2-2; 7 bases fit TRBD2. With V trimmed by 1 base and J by 0 bases, 2 bases remained unmatched. The CDR3 contains 16 residues. Germline V CDR1 and CDR2: SGHTA, FQGNSA. This chain's CDR3 is CASSLEAGPNTGELFF. The DNA of the CDR3 is TGTGCCAGCAGCTTAGAAGCGGGGCCGAACACCGGGGAGCTGTTTTTT.

V and J are TRBV4-3 and TRBJ2-7, with 9 bases identical to TRBD2. V was pared by 0 bases and J by 6 bases, with 6 bases of the junction left unmatched. This CDR3 is 15 amino acids long. CDR1 and CDR2 from the germline V gene are LGHNA and YSLEER. The CDR3 protein is CASSQDSSGGLEQYF. CDR3 sequence (DNA): TGCGCCAGCAGCCAAGATTCCAGCGGGGGGCTCGAGCAGTACTTC.

This clone was seen more than once but under ten times. The chain is built from TRBV6-5 and TRBJ2-1; no firm D call. V lost 6 bases, J lost 10 bases, and 19 bases lay in between. The CDR3 has 14 residues. Germline assignment: CDR1 MNHEY and CDR2 SVGAGI. In nucleotides, the CDR3 is TGTGCCAGCAGCCTCGGACGGTTCGGTAACGAGCAGTTCTTC. It yields the protein CASSLGRFGNEQFF.

The chain uses TRBV9 and TRBJ2-4, with TRBD2 matching over 12 bases. V lost 4 bases, J lost 0 bases, and 5 bases stayed unmatched. The CDR3 contains 17 residues. Germline CDR1 and CDR2: SGDLS and YYNGEE. The CDR3 loop reads CASSPGLAGIAKNIQYF. CDR3 sequence (DNA): TGTGCCAGCAGCCCCGGACTAGCGGGGATAGCCAAAAACATTCAGTACTTC. Drawing the rest from reference TRBV9 and TRBJ2-4, the complete variable domain is DSGVTQTPKHLITATGQRVTLRCSPRSGDLSVYWYQQSLDQGLQFLIQYYNGEERAKGNILERFSAQQFPDLHSELNLSSLELGDSALYFCASSPGLAGIAKNIQYFGAGTRLSVL.

This clone was recorded a few times. The chain uses TRBV10-3 and TRBJ2-7; D is perhaps TRBD2 (5 bases). From germline, CDR1 is ENHRY and CDR2 SYGVKD. The CDR3 contains 12 residues. The ends were cut back, 0 bases at V and 6 bases at J, with 6 bases in the middle. The CDR3 nucleotides are TGTGCCATCAGTGAGTCGGAGGTCGAGCAGTACTTC. Translating it yields CAISESEVEQYF.

The chain employs TRBV11-3 and TRBJ1-1, with D possibly TRBD1 on 6 matching bases. V lost 5 bases, J lost 5 bases, and 9 bases lay in between. The CDR3 has 12 amino acids. Germline values: CDR1 SGHNT, CDR2 YENEEA. This CDR3 reads CASSPRGTEAFF. For the CDR3, the DNA is TGTGCCAGCAGCCCGAGGGGGACTGAAGCTTTCTTT.

This chain joins TRBV24-1 and TRBJ2-7, with 8 bases that match TRBD1. The CDR3 has 15 amino acids. J gave up 1 base and V 4 bases, and 5 bases lay outside the gene matches. Germline V lookup: CDR1 KGHDR, CDR2 SFDVKD. CDR3 sequence: CATSEPGQESYEQYF. CDR3 nucleotide sequence: TGTGCCACCAGTGAGCCGGGACAGGAGTCCTACGAGCAGTACTTC.

The chain recombines TRBV7-9 with TRBJ1-1; D not certain. Trimming stripped 5 bases from V and 0 bases from J, with 13 bases between. This CDR3 has 15 amino acids. Germline V gene data show CDR1 as SEHNR and CDR2 as FQNEAQ (reference sequence). In nucleotides, the CDR3 is TGTGCCAGCAGCCGATACGGCGCGTTGAACACTGAAGCTTTCTTT. Translating it yields CASSRYGALNTEAFF.

The rearrangement links TRBV7-6 to TRBJ2-7; maybe TRBD1 (6 bases). The CDR3 extends over 14 amino acids. V was clipped by 2 bases and J by 6 bases, with 14 bases between them. In germline, CDR1 is SGHVS, CDR2 FNYEAQ. The CDR3 is CASSLYQGSGEQYF. CDR3 DNA: TGTGCCAGCAGCTTATACCAGGGGTCGGGCGAGCAGTACTTC.

The chain carries TRBV11-3 and TRBJ2-5, with D unresolved. Germline CDR1 is SGHNT and CDR2 is YENEEA. The CDR3 sequence is 13 residues long. Trimming took off 5 bases at V and 3 bases at J, with 10 bases between the two ends. The CDR3 spells CASSHSLKETQYF. Written as DNA, the CDR3 is TGTGCCAGCAGCCATAGTTTGAAAGAGACCCAGTACTTC.

This rearrangement joins TRBV5-1 to TRBJ1-5; 7 bases are shared with TRBD1. The length of the CDR3 is 16 residues. J was trimmed by 0 bases and V by 4 bases; bases with no gene match: 7. The germline gives CDR1 SGHRS, CDR2 YFSETQ. Here the CDR3 reads CASSPGTANSNQPQHF. CDR3 in DNA: TGCGCCAGCAGCCCCGGGACAGCGAATAGCAATCAGCCCCAGCATTTT.

The chain links TRBV29-1 to TRBJ2-1, with TRBD1 identical over 7 bases. Germline CDR1 is SQVTM and CDR2 is ANQGSEA. V trimming: 7 bases; J trimming: 7 bases; junction bases outside the gene matches: 10. This CDR3 is 13 amino acids long. CDR3 DNA sequence: TGCAGCGGAGAGGGGGCTTATGAGAATGAGCAGTTCTTC. Amino acid sequence: CSGEGAYENEQFF.